This T cell receptor beta chain was profiled in a study of blood T cell repertoires in COVID-19. The overall study: Researchers got acute and convalescent COVID-19 samples from the United States, Italy and Spain. PBMCs, B-cell-depleted T cells, or T cells provided the cDNA or gDNA that made up the material.

Original data processing: Amplification with reference gene primers provided the estimates of nucleated cell counts. Sequencing used immunoSEQ multiplex PCR; TCRdb keeps in-frame clones, though not all of them. That table is the source of V, J and clone size, and D and trimming were worked out from the DNA. The sample consists of 250,000 to 350,000 clones, around 89% of them appearing once. This sequence was found in a man under 40 with acute or convalescent COVID-19. The sample consisted of peripheral blood.

The CDR3: CASSVSSGGNQPQHF. CDR3 DNA sequence: TGTGCCAGCAGTGTCTCTTCAGGGGGCAATCAGCCCCAGCATTTT. The rearrangement links TRBV2 to TRBJ1-5; possibly TRBD1 for D (6 bases). This CDR3 has 15 residues. V lost 4 bases, J lost 2 bases, and 12 bases lay in between. Germline V lookup: CDR1 SNHLY, CDR2 FYNNEI.